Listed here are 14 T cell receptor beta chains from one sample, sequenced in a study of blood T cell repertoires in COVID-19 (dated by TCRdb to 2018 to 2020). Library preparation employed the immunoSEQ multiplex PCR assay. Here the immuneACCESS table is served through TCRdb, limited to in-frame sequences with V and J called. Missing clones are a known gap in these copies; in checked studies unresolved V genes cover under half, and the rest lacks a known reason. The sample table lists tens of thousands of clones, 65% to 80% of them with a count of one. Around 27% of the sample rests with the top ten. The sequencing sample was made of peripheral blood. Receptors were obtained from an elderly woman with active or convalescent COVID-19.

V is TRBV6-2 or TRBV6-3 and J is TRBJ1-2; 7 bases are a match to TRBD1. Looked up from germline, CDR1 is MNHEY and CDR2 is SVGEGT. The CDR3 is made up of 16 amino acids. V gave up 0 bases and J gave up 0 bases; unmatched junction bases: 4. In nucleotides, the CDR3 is TGTGCCAGCAGTTACTCCGACAGGGCCACTAACTATGGCTACACCTTC. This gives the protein CASSYSDRATNYGYTF.

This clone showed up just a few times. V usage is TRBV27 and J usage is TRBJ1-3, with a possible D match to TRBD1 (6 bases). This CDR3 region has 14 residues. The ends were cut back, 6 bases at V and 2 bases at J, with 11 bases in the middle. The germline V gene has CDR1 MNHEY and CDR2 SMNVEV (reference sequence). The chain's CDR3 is CASSFTGTGNTIYF. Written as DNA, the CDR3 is TGTGCCAGCAGCTTTACAGGGACTGGAAACACCATATATTTT.

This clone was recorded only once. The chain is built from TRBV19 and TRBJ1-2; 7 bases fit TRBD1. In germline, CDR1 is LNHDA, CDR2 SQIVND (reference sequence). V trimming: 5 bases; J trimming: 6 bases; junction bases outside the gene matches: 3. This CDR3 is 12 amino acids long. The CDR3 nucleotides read TGTGCCAGTAGTGGGACAGCCCATGGCTACACCTTC. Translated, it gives CASSGTAHGYTF.

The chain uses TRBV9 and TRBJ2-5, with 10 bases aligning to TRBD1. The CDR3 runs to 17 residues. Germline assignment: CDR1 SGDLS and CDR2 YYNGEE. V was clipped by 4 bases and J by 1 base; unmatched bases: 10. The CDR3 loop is CASSTHIDRGLQETQYF. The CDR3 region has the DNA TGTGCCAGCAGCACCCATATTGACAGGGGGCTCCAAGAGACCCAGTACTTC.

CDR3 nucleotide sequence: TGTGCCAGCAGTGCCGGGACAGGGCTAATCGAGCAGTACTTC. Encoded protein: CASSAGTGLIEQYF. J is TRBJ2-7 and V is TRBV2; 9 bases align to TRBD1. The CDR3 contains 14 residues. Germline loops: CDR1 SNHLY, CDR2 FYNNEI. V dropped 4 bases and J dropped 6; count of bases not matched to a gene: 7.

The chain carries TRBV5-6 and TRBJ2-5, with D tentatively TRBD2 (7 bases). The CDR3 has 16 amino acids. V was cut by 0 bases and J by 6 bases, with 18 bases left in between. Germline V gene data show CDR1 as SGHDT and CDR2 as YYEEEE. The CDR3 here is CASSLERAGARQTQYF. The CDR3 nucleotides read TGTGCCAGCAGCTTGGAACGGGCGGGGGCCAGGCAGACCCAGTACTTC.

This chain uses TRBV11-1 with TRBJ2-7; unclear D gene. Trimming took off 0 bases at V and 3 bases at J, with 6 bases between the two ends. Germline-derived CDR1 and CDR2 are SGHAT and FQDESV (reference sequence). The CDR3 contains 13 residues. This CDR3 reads CASSLAVSYEQYF. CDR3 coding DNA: TGTGCCAGCAGCTTAGCCGTCAGCTACGAGCAGTACTTC.

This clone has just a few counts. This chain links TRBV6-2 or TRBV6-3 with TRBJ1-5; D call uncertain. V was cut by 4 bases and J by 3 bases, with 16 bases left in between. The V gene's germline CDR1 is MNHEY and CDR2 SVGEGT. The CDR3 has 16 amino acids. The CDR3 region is CASSLSRVRDNQPQHF. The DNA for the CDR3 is TGTGCCAGCAGTTTATCCCGTGTGAGGGACAATCAGCCCCAGCATTTT.

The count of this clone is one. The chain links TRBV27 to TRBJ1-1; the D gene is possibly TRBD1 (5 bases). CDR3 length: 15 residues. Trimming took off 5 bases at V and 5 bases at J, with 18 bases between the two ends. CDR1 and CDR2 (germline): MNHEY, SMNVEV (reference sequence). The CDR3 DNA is TGTGCCAGCAGTCCGTCTCCAGGGCGGAGAACTGAAGCTTTCTTT. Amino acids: CASSPSPGRRTEAFF.

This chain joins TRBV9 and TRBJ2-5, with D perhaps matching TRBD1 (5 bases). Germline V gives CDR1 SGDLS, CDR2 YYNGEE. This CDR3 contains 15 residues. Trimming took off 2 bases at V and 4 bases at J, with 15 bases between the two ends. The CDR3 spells CASSVTPDQGETQYF. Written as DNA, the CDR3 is TGTGCCAGCAGCGTCACCCCAGACCAGGGAGAGACCCAGTACTTC.

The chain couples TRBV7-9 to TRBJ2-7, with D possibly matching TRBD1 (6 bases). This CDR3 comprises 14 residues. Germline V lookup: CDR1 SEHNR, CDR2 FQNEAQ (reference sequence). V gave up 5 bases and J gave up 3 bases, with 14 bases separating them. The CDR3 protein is CASSITTGNYEQYF. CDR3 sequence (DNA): TGTGCCAGCAGCATTACGACAGGTAACTACGAGCAGTACTTC.

The CDR3 region has the DNA TGCGCCAGCAGCCAAGCAGTCTGGAATGAGCAGTTCTTC. It yields the protein CASSQAVWNEQFF. The chain carries TRBV4-3 and TRBJ2-1; D gene ambiguous. This CDR3 is built from 13 residues. The germline V gene has CDR1 LGHNA and CDR2 YSLEER. Deletions cut 1 base from V and 7 bases from J, with 8 bases between.

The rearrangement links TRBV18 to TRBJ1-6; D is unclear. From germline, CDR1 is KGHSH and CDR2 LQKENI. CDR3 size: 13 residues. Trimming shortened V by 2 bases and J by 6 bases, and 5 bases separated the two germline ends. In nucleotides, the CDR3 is TGTGCCAGCTCACCAGTCTCTAATTCACCCCTCCACTTT. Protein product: CASSPVSNSPLHF.

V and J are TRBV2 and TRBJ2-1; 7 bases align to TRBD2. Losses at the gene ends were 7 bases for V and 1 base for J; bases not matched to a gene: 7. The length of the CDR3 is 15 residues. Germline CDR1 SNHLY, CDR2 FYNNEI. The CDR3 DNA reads TGTGCCAGCAAGGTCGGAGCGGGGTCCTACAATGAGCAGTTCTTC. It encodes CASKVGAGSYNEQFF.